This record concerns one TCR beta chain sequence. Its specificity is unknown. In the PCR, 60 Vbeta and 13 Jbeta primers were used. Sequenced by immunoSEQ multiplex PCR; TCRdb stores in-frame clones only, minus some. The sample lists 150,000 or so clones; 65% to 70% were seen once. The germline V gene encodes CDR1 MDHEN and CDR2 SYDVKM. The CDR3 covers 13 residues. This sample is part of a study of cytomegalovirus exposure and HLA in healthy donors. Across the study: The early release's HLA-typed donors yielded tens of millions of unique TCRs. Study results and limitations: Both high specificity and high sensitivity reportedly marked the classifier's diagnosis of cytomegalovirus status. Common viral pathogens were later found to be apparently linked to several of the most significant clusters.

The gene calls are TRBV28 and TRBJ1-2, with D unclear. Material: PBMCs. The receptor was derived from a young man in good health and CMV-seropositive. The CDR3 spells CATSLTTNYGYTF. The CDR3 coding sequence is TGTGCTACTTCTTTGACAACTAACTATGGCTACACCTTC.